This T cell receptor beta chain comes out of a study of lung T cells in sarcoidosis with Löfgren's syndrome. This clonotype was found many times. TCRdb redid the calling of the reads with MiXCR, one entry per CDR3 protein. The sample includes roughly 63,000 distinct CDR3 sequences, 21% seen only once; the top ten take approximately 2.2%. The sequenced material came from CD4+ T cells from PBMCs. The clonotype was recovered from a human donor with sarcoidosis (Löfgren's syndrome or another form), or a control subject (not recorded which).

CDR3 sequence: CASSPLQGSNTEAFF. In DNA, the CDR3 is TGTGCCAGCAGTCCTCTACAGGGGTCGAACACTGAAGCTTTCTTT. The V and J genes are TRBV6-1 and TRBJ1-1; 7 positions match TRBD1. Trimming at V came to 5 bases and at J to 1 base, leaving 7 bases not matched to a gene. The CDR3 runs to 15 residues. The germline V gene encodes CDR1 MNHNS and CDR2 SASEGT.